These 3 T cell receptor beta chains share one sample of origin, sequenced in a study of cytomegalovirus exposure and HLA in healthy donors. It was with 60 Vbeta and 13 Jbeta primers that the PCR ran. Assay used: immunoSEQ multiplex PCR; TCRdb lists only in-frame clones, some missing. This table has about 250,000 clones, over 90% appearing once. Sequencing was carried out using PBMCs. These receptors came from a girl aged 2-10 years in good health and CMV-seronegative.

The chain is built from TRBV6-5 and TRBJ2-7; a weak D match, TRBD1 (6 bases). Trimming took off 5 bases at V and 3 bases at J, with 14 bases between the two ends. Germline V CDR1 and CDR2: MNHEY, SVGAGI. This CDR3 has 14 residues. The CDR3 loop is CASSAPGTSYEQYF. The DNA for the CDR3 is TGTGCCAGCAGTGCGCCCGGGACAAGCTACGAGCAGTACTTC.

This clone has a single count. V gene TRBV6-5 combines with J gene TRBJ2-7; D ambiguous. CDR1 and CDR2 (germline): MNHEY, SVGAGI. Trimming removed 3 bases from V and 0 bases from J, with 9 bases in between. The CDR3 length is 14 residues. The CDR3 coding sequence is TGTGCCAGCAGTTATGGGCTTTTCTCCTACGAGCAGTACTTC. It encodes CASSYGLFSYEQYF.

The chain has TRBV7-2 and TRBJ1-2; a weak D match, TRBD1 (5 bases). V lost 1 base, J lost 4 bases, and 19 bases lay in between. Germline V gene data show CDR1 as SGHTA and CDR2 as FQGNSA. The CDR3 has 17 residues. DNA for the CDR3: TGTGCCAGCAGCTTAGACCCTGGGGCGGAGTTTGCCTATGGCTACACCTTC. It encodes CASSLDPGAEFAYGYTF. The entire variable domain, with the rest obtained from reference TRBV7-2 and TRBJ1-2, is as follows: GAGVSQSPSNKVTEKGKDVELRCDPISGHTALYWYRQSLGQGLEFLIYFQGNSAPDKSGLPSDRFSAERTGGSVSTLTIQRTQQEDSAVYLCASSLDPGAEFAYGYTFGSGTRLTVV.